A selection of T cell receptor beta chains follows, all from one sample in a study of T cell responses to AZD1222 COVID-19 vaccine. The table came from immunoSEQ multiplex PCR; TCRdb's copy has only in-frame clones and leaves some out. The profile covers some 150,000 clones, with approximately 89% appearing a single time and approximately 3.1% taken by the ten largest. Sequenced here: peripheral blood, sampled on day 0 of MenACWY control vaccination. These receptors were obtained from an adult in good health. The CDR3 runs from the conserved cysteine through the conserved F or W. A D gene is named only where the DNA matches it firmly. Expanded clones get a size class; other rows say once, few or many, or leave the size out.

>TRBJ1-2|TRBV14|NA|TRBD1
CASSPRQGAKSNYGYTF
TGTGCCAGCAGCCCACGGCAGGGGGCTAAGTCGAACTATGGCTACACCTTC
>TRBJ2-1|TRBV14|NA|TRBD2
CASSPSSGGIYNEQFF
TGTGCCAGCAGCCCGTCTAGCGGGGGGATCTACAATGAGCAGTTCTTC
>TRBJ1-3|TRBV30|NA|NA
CAYYRDSGNTIYF
TGTGCCTACTACAGGGACTCTGGAAACACCATATATTTT
>TRBJ2-5|TRBV30|NA|TRBD2
CAWSVAGVVTQYF
TGTGCCTGGAGTGTGGCGGGAGTGGTGACCCAGTACTTC
>TRBJ1-6|TRBV27|NA|NA
CASSQTRSPLHF
TGTGCCAGCAGTCAAACCCGTTCACCCCTCCACTTT
>TRBJ2-7|TRBV6-5|few|NA
CASSYSGRGAYEQYF
TGTGCCAGCAGTTACTCCGGCAGGGGCGCATACGAGCAGTACTTC
>TRBJ1-4|TRBV28|NA|NA
CASSSRGEEDEKLFF
TGTGCCAGCAGTTCCAGGGGCGAGGAGGATGAAAAACTGTTTTTT
>TRBJ1-2|TRBV7-2|NA|TRBD1
CASSFRGGGYGYTF
TGTGCCAGCAGCTTTCGAGGGGGCGGATATGGCTACACCTTC
>TRBJ1-2|TRBV20-1|NA|NA
CSASAIYGYTF
TGCAGTGCTAGTGCCATCTATGGCTACACCTTC
>TRBJ1-4|TRBV2|NA|NA
CAASLQGLTNEKLFF
TGTGCCGCCTCTCTTCAGGGGTTAACTAATGAAAAACTGTTTTTT
>TRBJ1-6|TRBV4-3|NA|NA
CASSPQWGSPLHF
TGCGCCAGCAGCCCCCAATGGGGTTCACCCCTCCACTTT
>TRBJ2-1|TRBV24-1|NA|TRBD1
CATSDQRQGPGNEQFF
TGTGCCACCAGTGACCAACGACAGGGCCCCGGCAATGAGCAGTTCTTC
>TRBJ1-2|TRBV4-2|NA|NA
CASSQVGQAYGYTF
TGTGCCAGCAGCCAAGTGGGGCAGGCCTATGGCTACACCTTC
>TRBJ2-2|TRBV5-1|NA|NA
CASSPSGQNTGELFF
TGCGCCAGCAGCCCCTCGGGACAGAACACCGGGGAGCTGTTTTTT
>TRBJ1-2|TRBV6-1|once|NA
CASSEGAGLNYGYTF
TGTGCCAGCAGTGAAGGGGCAGGCTTAAACTATGGCTACACCTTC
>TRBJ1-5|TRBV19|NA|NA
CGEPPRCFHQPQHF
TGTGGGGAGCCCCCCAGGTGTTTTCATCAGCCCCAGCATTTT
>TRBJ1-2|TRBV9|once|NA
CASSLSRLHGGYGYTF
TGTGCCAGCAGCCTATCAAGACTCCACGGGGGCTATGGCTACACCTTC
>TRBJ2-2|TRBV5-6|once|NA
CASSPSPGSGELFF
TGTGCCAGCAGCCCCAGTCCTGGTTCCGGGGAGCTGTTTTTT
>TRBJ1-6|TRBV30|NA|NA
CAWSEGYDSPLHF
TGTGCCTGGAGTGAAGGGTACGATTCACCCCTCCACTTT
>TRBJ1-1|TRBV9|few|NA
CASSVVSAGNTEAFF
TGTGCCAGCAGCGTAGTCTCGGCGGGGAACACTGAAGCTTTCTTT
>TRBJ2-3|TRBV7-9|once|TRBD2
CASSREMSGETDTQYF
TGTGCCAGCAGCCGCGAGATGAGCGGGGAAACAGATACGCAGTATTTT
>TRBJ2-1|TRBV7-3|NA|NA
CASNTGSKGEQFF
TGTGCCAGCAACACAGGGAGTAAGGGTGAGCAGTTCTTC
>TRBJ2-2|TRBV7-3|NA|TRBD1
CASSRQGDTTGELFF
TGTGCCAGCAGCAGGCAGGGGGATACCACCGGGGAGCTGTTTTTT
>TRBJ1-5|TRBV6-1|NA|NA
CASSEPLGNQPQHF
TGTGCCAGCAGTGAACCCCTGGGCAATCAGCCCCAGCATTTT
>TRBJ1-1|TRBV19|NA|NA
CASSVFSGNTEAFF
TGTGCCAGTAGCGTTTTTTCAGGAAACACTGAAGCTTTCTTT
>TRBJ1-2|TRBV11-1|once|NA
CASSSWTGSGGGYTF
TGTGCCAGCAGCTCTTGGACGGGGTCAGGCGGCGGCTACACCTTC
>TRBJ1-4|TRBV7-2|NA|NA
CASSLLGATNEKLFF
TGTGCCAGCAGCTTATTAGGGGCAACTAATGAAAAACTGTTTTTT
>TRBJ2-1|TRBV11-2|NA|TRBD2
CASSLTSGRGLEQFF
TGTGCCAGCAGCTTAACGAGCGGGAGGGGCCTTGAGCAGTTCTTC
>TRBJ1-5|TRBV19|few|TRBD1
CASSSEGAHQPQHF
TGTGCCAGTAGCTCCGAGGGGGCTCATCAGCCCCAGCATTTT
>TRBJ1-5|TRBV24-1|NA|NA
CATSDSRGGGQPQHF
TGTGCCACCAGTGATAGCAGGGGCGGCGGACAGCCCCAGCATTTT
>TRBJ1-2|TRBV7-2|NA|NA
CASSLAKGLEFGYTF
TGTGCCAGCAGCTTAGCGAAGGGTTTGGAGTTTGGCTACACCTTC
>TRBJ2-2|TRBV5-4|NA|NA
CASSGGRANTGELFF
TGTGCCAGCAGCGGGGGACGGGCGAACACCGGGGAGCTGTTTTTT
>TRBJ1-4|TRBV12-3/TRBV12-4|NA|NA
CASSLKTNEKLFF
TGTGCCAGCAGTTTAAAAACTAATGAAAAACTGTTTTTT
>TRBJ1-1|TRBV5-1|NA|NA
CASSSTGTLEAFF
TGCGCCAGCAGCTCCACAGGTACCCTTGAAGCTTTCTTT
>TRBJ1-1|TRBV13|NA|NA
CASSLGWNTEAFF
TGTGCCAGCAGCTTGGGGTGGAACACTGAAGCTTTCTTT
>TRBJ2-7|TRBV5-8|NA|NA
CASSRSELYEQYF
TGTGCCAGCAGTAGGTCAGAACTTTACGAGCAGTACTTC
>TRBJ1-1|TRBV5-1|NA|TRBD1
CASSLGQGALWTEAFF
TGCGCCAGCAGCTTGGGACAGGGGGCGCTTTGGACTGAAGCTTTCTTT
>TRBJ1-5|TRBV6-5|NA|TRBD1
CASKTGDSYQPQHF
TGTGCCAGCAAAACAGGGGACAGCTATCAGCCCCAGCATTTT
>TRBJ1-5|TRBV29-1|NA|TRBD1
CSVAETGNNQPQHF
TGCAGCGTTGCAGAGACAGGGAACAATCAGCCCCAGCATTTT
>TRBJ2-1|TRBV4-3|NA|NA
CASRSQSSNEQFF
TGCGCCAGCAGATCTCAAAGCAGCAATGAGCAGTTCTTC
>TRBJ2-7|TRBV11-2|few|NA
CASSLDTANEQYF
TGTGCCAGCAGCTTAGACACAGCCAACGAGCAGTACTTC
>TRBJ2-6|TRBV29-1|few|TRBD1
CSVRTGVGANVLTF
TGCAGCGTTAGGACAGGGGTTGGGGCCAACGTCCTGACTTTC
>TRBJ2-1|TRBV9|NA|NA
CASRASGYNEQFF
TGTGCCAGCCGGGCTAGTGGGTACAATGAGCAGTTCTTC
>TRBJ2-7|TRBV11-3|NA|TRBD2
CASSLNSLADDYEQYF
TGTGCCAGCAGCTTAAATAGTCTAGCGGATGACTACGAGCAGTACTTC
>TRBJ2-5|TRBV5-1|NA|NA
CASSSTGTSRQETQYF
TGCGCCAGCAGCTCGACCGGGACAAGCCGCCAAGAGACCCAGTACTTC
>TRBJ1-4|TRBV6-6|NA|NA
CASGRAANEKLFF
TGTGCCAGTGGCCGGGCCGCAAATGAAAAACTGTTTTTT
>TRBJ2-2|TRBV24-1|once|NA
CATSDPVAGNTGELFF
TGTGCCACCAGTGACCCGGTGGCAGGTAACACCGGGGAGCTGTTTTTT
>TRBJ2-5|TRBV7-2|NA|TRBD2
CASSLVLVGRARETQYF
TGTGCCAGCAGCTTAGTGCTAGTCGGGAGGGCCCGGGAGACCCAGTACTTC
>TRBJ2-1|TRBV4-1|NA|TRBD1
CASSQDTGEFYNEQFF
TGCGCCAGCAGCCAAGATACAGGGGAATTCTACAATGAGCAGTTCTTC
>TRBJ1-1|TRBV7-8|NA|NA
CASSSFGVNTEAFF
TGTGCCAGCAGCTCGTTTGGGGTGAACACTGAAGCTTTCTTT
>TRBJ2-3|TRBV11-3|NA|NA
CASSLVPGLNTDTQYF
TGTGCCAGCAGCTTAGTTCCAGGGCTGAACACAGATACGCAGTATTTT
>TRBJ2-3|TRBV15|NA|NA
CATSRSRRSKESTDTQYF
TGTGCCACCAGCAGATCTAGGCGGAGCAAGGAAAGCACAGATACGCAGTATTTT
>TRBJ1-5|TRBV19|NA|TRBD1
CASTALDRGPQPQHF
TGTGCCAGTACCGCCTTGGACAGGGGGCCTCAGCCCCAGCATTTT
>TRBJ1-1|TRBV19|NA|NA
CASSILQGSAFF
TGTGCCAGTAGTATTCTGCAGGGCTCAGCTTTCTTT